This T cell receptor beta chain was sequenced in a study of T cell changes during pregnancy in multiple sclerosis. Germline V CDR1 and CDR2: MNHEY, SVGAGI. This CDR3 is 15 amino acids long. V lost 6 bases and J 0 bases, leaving 9 bases between the germline ends. TCRdb's table, derived via immunoSEQ multiplex PCR, lists solely in-frame clones and lacks some. This table has tens of thousands of clones, 90% to 95% appearing once. The specimen was CD8+ T cells from peripheral blood mononuclear cells, collected in the second trimester of pregnancy. The J gene is TRBJ1-6, the V gene TRBV6-5; D is unresolved. The source of this sequence is a female donor with multiple sclerosis, enrolled in a pregnancy study. CDR3 nucleotides: TGTGCCAGCAGCCGGGGAATCTCCTATAATTCACCCCTCCACTTT. Residues: CASSRGISYNSPLHF.